Sequencing of this T cell receptor beta chain was carried out in a study of cytomegalovirus exposure and HLA in healthy donors. Study outcomes and limitations: At a 0.05 false discovery rate, a later analysis found 16,951 TCR beta sequences to be associated with HLA alleles. Sequencing had likely introduced a cluster of highly shared sequence variants as an artifact.

Both 60 Vbeta primers and 13 Jbeta primers went into the PCR. The method was immunoSEQ multiplex PCR; TCRdb's version includes in-frame clones alone and lacks a portion of them. The sample lists about 160,000 clones, 75% to 85% seen once, with approximately 1% in the top ten. CDR3 length: 15 amino acids. V was pared by 2 bases and J by 7 bases, with 5 bases of the junction left unmatched. The germline CDR1 and CDR2 sequences are GTSNPN and SVGIG (reference sequence). Regarding this clone: Its antigen is unidentified.

The rearrangement joins TRBV30 to TRBJ2-1; 13 positions agree with TRBD2. This TCR came from a girl aged 2 to 9 in good health and CMV-seropositive. Source material: PBMCs. CDR3 nucleotides: TGTGCCTGGAGTAACACTAGCGGGAGGGCAAATGAGCAGTTCTTC. It encodes CAWSNTSGRANEQFF. Looking up the rest from reference TRBV30 and TRBJ2-1 gives the full variable domain: SQTIHQWPATLVQPVGSPLSLECTVEGTSNPNLYWYRQAAGRGLQLLFYSVGIGQISSEVPQNLSASRPQDRQFILSSKKLLLSDSGFYLCAWSNTSGRANEQFFGPGTRLTVL.